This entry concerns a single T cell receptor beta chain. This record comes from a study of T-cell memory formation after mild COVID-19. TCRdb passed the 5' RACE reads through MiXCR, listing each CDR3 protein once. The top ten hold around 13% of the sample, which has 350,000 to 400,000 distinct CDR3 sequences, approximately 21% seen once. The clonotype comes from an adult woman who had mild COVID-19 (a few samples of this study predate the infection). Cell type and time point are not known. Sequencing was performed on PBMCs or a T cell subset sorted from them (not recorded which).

The CDR3 sequence: CASGTGTSGRGGELFF. As DNA, the CDR3 is TGTGCTAGTGGTACTGGGACTAGCGGGAGAGGCGGGGAGCTGTTTTTT. J is TRBJ2-2 and V is TRBV12-5; the match to TRBD2 covers 14 bases. V lost 5 bases and J lost 7; bases outside the gene matches: 6. CDR3 length: 16 amino acids. Germline values: CDR1 LGHNT, CDR2 FRNRAP.